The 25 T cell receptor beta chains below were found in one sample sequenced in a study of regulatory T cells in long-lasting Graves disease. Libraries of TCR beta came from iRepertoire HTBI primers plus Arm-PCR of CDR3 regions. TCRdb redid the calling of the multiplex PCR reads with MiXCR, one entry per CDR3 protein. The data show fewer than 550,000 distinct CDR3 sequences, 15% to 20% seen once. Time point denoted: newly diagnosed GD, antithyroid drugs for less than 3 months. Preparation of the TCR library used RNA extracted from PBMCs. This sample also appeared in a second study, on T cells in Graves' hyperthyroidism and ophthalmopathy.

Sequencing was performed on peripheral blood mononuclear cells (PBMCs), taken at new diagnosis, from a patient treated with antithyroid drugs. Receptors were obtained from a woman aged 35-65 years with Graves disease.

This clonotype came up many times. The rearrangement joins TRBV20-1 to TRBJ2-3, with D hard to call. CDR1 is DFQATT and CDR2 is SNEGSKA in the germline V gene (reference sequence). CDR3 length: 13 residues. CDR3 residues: CSPTAASTDTQYF. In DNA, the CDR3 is TGCAGCCCGACTGCGGCTAGCACAGATACGCAGTATTTT.

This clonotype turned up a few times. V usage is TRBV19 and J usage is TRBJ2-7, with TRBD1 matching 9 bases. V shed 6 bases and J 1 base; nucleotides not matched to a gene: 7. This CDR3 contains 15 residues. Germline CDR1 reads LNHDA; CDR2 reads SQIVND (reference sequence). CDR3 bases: TGTGCCAGTAGGAATCCGGGACAGGGATCCTACGAGCAGTACTTC. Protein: CASRNPGQGSYEQYF. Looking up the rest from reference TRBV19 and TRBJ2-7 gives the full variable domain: DGGITQSPKYLFRKEGQNVTLSCEQNLNHDAMYWYRQDPGQGLRLIYYSQIVNDFQKGDIAEGYSVSREKKESFPLTVTSAQKNPTAFYLCASRNPGQGSYEQYFGPGTRLTVT.

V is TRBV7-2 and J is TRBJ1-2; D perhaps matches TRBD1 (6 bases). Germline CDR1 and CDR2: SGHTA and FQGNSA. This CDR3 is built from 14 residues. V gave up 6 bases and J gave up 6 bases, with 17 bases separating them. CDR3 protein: CASREDRRSHGYTF. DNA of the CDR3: TGTGCCAGCAGGGAAGACAGGAGGTCGCATGGCTACACCTTC.

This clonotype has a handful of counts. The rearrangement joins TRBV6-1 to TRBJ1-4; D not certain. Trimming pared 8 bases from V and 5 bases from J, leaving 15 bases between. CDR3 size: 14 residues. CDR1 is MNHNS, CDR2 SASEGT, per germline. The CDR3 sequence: CASGNSGDNEKLFF. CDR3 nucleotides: TGTGCCAGCGGTAATAGCGGAGACAATGAAAAACTGTTTTTT.

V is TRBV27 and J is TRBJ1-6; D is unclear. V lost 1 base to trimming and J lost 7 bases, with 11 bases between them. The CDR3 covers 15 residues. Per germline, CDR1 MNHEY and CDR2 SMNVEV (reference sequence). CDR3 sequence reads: CASSLLEATNSPLHF. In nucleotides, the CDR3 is TGTGCCAGCAGTTTATTAGAGGCGACCAATTCACCCCTCCACTTT.

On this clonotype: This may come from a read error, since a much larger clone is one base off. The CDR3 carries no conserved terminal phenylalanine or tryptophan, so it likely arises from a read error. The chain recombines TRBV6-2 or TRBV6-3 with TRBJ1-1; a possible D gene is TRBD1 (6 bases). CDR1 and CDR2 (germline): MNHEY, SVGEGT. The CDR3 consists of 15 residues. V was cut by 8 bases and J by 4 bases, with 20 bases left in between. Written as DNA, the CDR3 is TGTGCCAGCGGGATCTCAAGGGGGATAGGCACTGAAGCTTTCCTT. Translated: CASGISRGIGTEAFL.

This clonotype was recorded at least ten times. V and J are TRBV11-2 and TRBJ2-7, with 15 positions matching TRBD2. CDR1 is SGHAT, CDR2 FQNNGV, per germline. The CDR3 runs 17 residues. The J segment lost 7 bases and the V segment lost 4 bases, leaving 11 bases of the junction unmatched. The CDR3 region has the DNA TGTGCCAGCAGCTCACCCATCGGACTAGCGGGGGGGGGGGAGCAGTACTTC. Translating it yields CASSSPIGLAGGGEQYF.

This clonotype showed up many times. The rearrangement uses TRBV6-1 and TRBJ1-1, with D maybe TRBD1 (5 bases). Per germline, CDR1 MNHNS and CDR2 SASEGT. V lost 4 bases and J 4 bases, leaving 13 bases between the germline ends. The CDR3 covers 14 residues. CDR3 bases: TGTGCCAGCAGTGGACAGAGTTTTGTCACTGAAGCTTTCTTT. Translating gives CASSGQSFVTEAFF.

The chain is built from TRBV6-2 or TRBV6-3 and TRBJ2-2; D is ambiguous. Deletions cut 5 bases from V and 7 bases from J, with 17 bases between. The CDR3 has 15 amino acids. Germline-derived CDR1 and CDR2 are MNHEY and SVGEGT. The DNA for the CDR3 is TGTGCCAGCAGTGAAAACCCATATTTGGTCGGGGAGCTGTTTTTT. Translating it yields CASSENPYLVGELFF.

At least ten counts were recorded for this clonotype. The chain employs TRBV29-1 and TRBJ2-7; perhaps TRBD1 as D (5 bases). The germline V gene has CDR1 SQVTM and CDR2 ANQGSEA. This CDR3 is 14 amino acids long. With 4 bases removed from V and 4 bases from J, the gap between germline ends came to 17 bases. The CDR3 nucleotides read TGCAGCGTTGGGGCGGCAGGGCGCGGATACGAGCAGTACTTC. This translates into CSVGAAGRGYEQYF.

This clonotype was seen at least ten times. The CDR3 sequence: CASSTLAGGPGKTQYF. The CDR3 bases are TGTGCCAGCAGCACCCTAGCGGGGGGGCCGGGTAAAACCCAGTACTTC. The chain joins TRBV3-1 to TRBJ2-5; 12 bases fit TRBD2. Looked up from germline, CDR1 is LGHDT and CDR2 is YNNKEL (reference sequence). The CDR3 sequence is 16 residues long. V lost 5 bases to trimming and J lost 8 bases; unmatched junction nucleotides: 12.

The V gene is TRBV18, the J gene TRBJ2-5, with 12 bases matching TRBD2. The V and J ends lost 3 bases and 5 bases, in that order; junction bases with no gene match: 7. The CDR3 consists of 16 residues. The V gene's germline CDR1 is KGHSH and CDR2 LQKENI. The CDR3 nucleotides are TGTGCCAGCTCACCCGGACTAGCGGGGACCGGGGAGACCCAGTACTTC. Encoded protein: CASSPGLAGTGETQYF. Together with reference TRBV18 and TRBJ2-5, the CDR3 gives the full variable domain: NAGVMQNPRHLVRRRGQEARLRCSPMKGHSHVYWYRQLPEEGLKFMVYLQKENIIDESGMPKERFSAEFPKEGPSILRIQQVVRGDSAAYFCASSPGLAGTGETQYFGPGTRLLVL.

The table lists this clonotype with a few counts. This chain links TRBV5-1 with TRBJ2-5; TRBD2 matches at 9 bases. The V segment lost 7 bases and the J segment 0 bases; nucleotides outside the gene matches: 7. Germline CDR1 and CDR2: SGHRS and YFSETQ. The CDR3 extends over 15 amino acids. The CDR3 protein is CASHSGGTYQETQYF. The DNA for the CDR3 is TGCGCCAGCCATAGCGGGGGCACGTACCAAGAGACCCAGTACTTC. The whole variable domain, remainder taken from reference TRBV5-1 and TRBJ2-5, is KAGVTQTPRYLIKTRGQQVTLSCSPISGHRSVSWYQQTPGQGLQFLFEYFSETQRNKGNFPGRFSGRQFSNSRSEMNVSTLELGDSALYLCASHSGGTYQETQYFGPGTRLLVL.

The CDR3 coding sequence is TGTGCCAGCAGCCTCATTGAGGGGAACGAGCAGTACTTC. Encoded protein: CASSLIEGNEQYF. V gene TRBV28 combines with J gene TRBJ2-7; D is tentatively TRBD1 or TRBD2 (5 bases each). CDR3 length: 13 residues. Germline V gene sequence: CDR1 MDHEN, CDR2 SYDVKM. Trimming shortened V by 6 bases and J by 5 bases, and 14 bases separated the two germline ends.

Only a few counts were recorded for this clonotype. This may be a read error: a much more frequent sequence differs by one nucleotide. CDR3 residues: CSAIGGTDTQYF. As DNA, the CDR3 is TGCAGTGCTATAGGGGGCACAGATACGCAGTATTTT. The V gene is TRBV20-1, the J gene TRBJ2-3; perhaps TRBD1 as D (5 bases). The CDR3 length is 12 residues. Trimming cost V 4 bases and J 1 base, with 6 bases left between them. Per germline, CDR1 DFQATT and CDR2 SNEGSKA (reference sequence).

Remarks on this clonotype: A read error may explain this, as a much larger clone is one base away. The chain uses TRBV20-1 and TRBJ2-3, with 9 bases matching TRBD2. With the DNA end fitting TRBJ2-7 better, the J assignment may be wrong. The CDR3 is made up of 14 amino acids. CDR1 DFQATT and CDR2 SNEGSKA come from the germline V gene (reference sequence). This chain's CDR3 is CSAGGIAGAYEQYF. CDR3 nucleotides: TGCAGTGCTGGGGGGATAGCGGGGGCCTACGAGCAGTACTTC.

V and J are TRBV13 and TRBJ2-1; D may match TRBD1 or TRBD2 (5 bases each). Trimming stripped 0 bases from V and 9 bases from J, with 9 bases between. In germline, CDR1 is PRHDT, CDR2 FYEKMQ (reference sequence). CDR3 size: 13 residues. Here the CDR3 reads CASSLGGAGEQFF. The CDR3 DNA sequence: TGTGCCAGCAGCTTAGGAGGGGCGGGTGAGCAGTTCTTC. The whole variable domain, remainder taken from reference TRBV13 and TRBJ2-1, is AAGVIQSPRHLIKEKRETATLKCYPIPRHDTVYWYQQGPGQDPQFLISFYEKMQSDKGSIPDRFSAQQFSDYHSELNMSSLELGDSALYFCASSLGGAGEQFFGPGTRLTVL.

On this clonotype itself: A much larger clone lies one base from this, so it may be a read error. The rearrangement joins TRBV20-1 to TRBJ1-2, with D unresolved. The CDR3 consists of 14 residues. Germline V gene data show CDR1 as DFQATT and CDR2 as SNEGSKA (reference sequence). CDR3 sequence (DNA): TGCAGTGCTCCCCTTATACCGAGGTACTATGGCCACACCTTC. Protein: CSAPLIPRYYGHTF.

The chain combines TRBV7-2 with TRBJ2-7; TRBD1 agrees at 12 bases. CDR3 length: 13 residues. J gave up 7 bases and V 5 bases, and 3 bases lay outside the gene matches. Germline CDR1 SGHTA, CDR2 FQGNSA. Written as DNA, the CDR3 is TGTGCCAGCAGCCGGGACAGGGGGCGTGAGCAGTACTTC. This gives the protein CASSRDRGREQYF.

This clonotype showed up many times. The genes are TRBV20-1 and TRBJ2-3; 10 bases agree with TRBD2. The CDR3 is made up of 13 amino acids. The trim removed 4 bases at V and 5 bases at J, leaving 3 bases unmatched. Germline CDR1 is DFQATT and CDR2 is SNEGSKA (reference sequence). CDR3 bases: TGCAGTGCTACTAGGACTAGCGGAGATACGCAGTATTTT. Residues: CSATRTSGDTQYF.

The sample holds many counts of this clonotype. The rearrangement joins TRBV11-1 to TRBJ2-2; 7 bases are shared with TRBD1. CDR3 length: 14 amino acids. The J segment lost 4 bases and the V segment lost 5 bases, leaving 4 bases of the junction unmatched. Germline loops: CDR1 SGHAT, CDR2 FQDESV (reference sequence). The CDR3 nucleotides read TGTGCCAGCAGCCACGGGACAGCCACCGGGGAGCTGTTTTTT. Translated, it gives CASSHGTATGELFF. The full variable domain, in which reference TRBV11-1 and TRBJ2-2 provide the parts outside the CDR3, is EAEVAQSPRYKITEKSQAVAFWCDPISGHATLYWYRQILGQGPELLVQFQDESVVDDSQLPKDRFSAERLKGVDSTLKIQPAELGDSAMYLCASSHGTATGELFFGEGSRLTVL.

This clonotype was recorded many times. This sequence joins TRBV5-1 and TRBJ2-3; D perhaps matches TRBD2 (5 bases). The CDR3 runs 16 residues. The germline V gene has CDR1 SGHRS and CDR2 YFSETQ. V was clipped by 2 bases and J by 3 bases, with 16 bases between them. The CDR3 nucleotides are TGCGCCAGCAGCTTCGGCCGGGCGGAGGCGACAGATACGCAGTATTTT. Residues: CASSFGRAEATDTQYF.

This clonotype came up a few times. The CDR3 loop reads CAWSVGGTDTQYF. The CDR3 nucleotides are TGTGCCTGGAGTGTAGGGGGCACAGATACGCAGTATTTT. This chain links TRBV30 with TRBJ2-3, with D possibly TRBD1 on 5 matching bases. Trimming stripped 0 bases from V and 1 base from J, with 5 bases between. This CDR3 has 13 residues. In germline, CDR1 is GTSNPN, CDR2 SVGIG (reference sequence).

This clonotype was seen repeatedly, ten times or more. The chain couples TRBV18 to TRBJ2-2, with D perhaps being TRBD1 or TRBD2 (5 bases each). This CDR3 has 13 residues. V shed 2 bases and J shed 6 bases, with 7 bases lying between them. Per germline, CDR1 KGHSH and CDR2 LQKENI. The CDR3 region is CASSPLGAGELFF. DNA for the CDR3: TGTGCCAGCTCACCATTGGGGGCCGGGGAGCTGTTTTTT.

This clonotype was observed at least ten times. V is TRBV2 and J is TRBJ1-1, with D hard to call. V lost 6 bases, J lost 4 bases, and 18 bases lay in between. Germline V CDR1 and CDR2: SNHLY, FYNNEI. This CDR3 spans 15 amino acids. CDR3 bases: TGTGCCAGCAGACCAAGTGAAACTCGGAGCACTGAAGCTTTCTTT. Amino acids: CASRPSETRSTEAFF.